The 9 T cell receptor beta chains listed next were all sequenced from one sample in a study of T cell repertoires in cytomegalovirus infection. TCRdb analysed the reads with MiXCR anew, one entry per CDR3 protein. The table shows fewer than 300,000 distinct CDR3 sequences, with more than 20% occurring only once. The sequenced material came from PBMCs. The receptors were gathered from a human donor in good health (CMV status not recorded). Some clones in this sample may be carry-over from other donors' samples.

This sequence joins TRBV18 and TRBJ1-5; D unresolved. The CDR3 contains 14 residues. The germline V and J ends were trimmed by 5 bases and 1 base, with 9 bases remaining between them. The germline V gene has CDR1 KGHSH and CDR2 LQKENI. CDR3 bases: TGTGCCAGCTCAAGTTTGGACAGCAATCAGCCCCAGCATTTT. Its protein is CASSSLDSNQPQHF.

This clonotype appeared many times. This chain links TRBV6-5 with TRBJ2-7; D may be TRBD1 (5 bases). Germline V lookup: CDR1 MNHEY, CDR2 SVGAGI. Between the trimmed V and J ends, which lost 6 bases and 6 bases, there was a span of 9 bases. CDR3 length: 11 amino acids. CDR3 residues: CASSRRGEQYF. The CDR3 DNA reads TGTGCCAGCAGCCGTAGGGGCGAGCAGTACTTC.

This clonotype was seen repeatedly, ten times or more. V is TRBV7-2 and J is TRBJ1-2; 8 bases agree with TRBD1. V was clipped by 5 bases and J by 4 bases; unmatched bases: 9. There are 15 residues in the CDR3. Germline CDR1 reads SGHTA; CDR2 reads FQGNSA. The CDR3 nucleotides are TGTGCCAGCAGCCATACTACGCAGGGGGCCTATGGCTACACCTTC. Translation gives CASSHTTQGAYGYTF.

This clonotype has just a few counts. As DNA, the CDR3 is TGTGCCAGCAGTCCCCAAGCGGGGGCCGACAATGAGCAGTTCTTC. Translation: CASSPQAGADNEQFF. The chain carries TRBV12-3 or TRBV12-4 and TRBJ2-1; 8 bases align to TRBD2. V dropped 5 bases and J dropped 5; count of bases not matched to a gene: 8. The CDR3 contains 15 residues.

In this sample, this clonotype turned up a few times. The junction shows a germline mismatch at one end, possibly a read error. This chain joins TRBV28 and TRBJ2-5; 14 nucleotides align to TRBD2. CDR1 and CDR2 (germline): MDHEN, SYDVKM. CDR3 length equals 15 residues. The CDR3 DNA reads as TGTGCCAGCACCATCGGGACTAGCGGGGGAGCCCCCCAAGACTTC. This translates into CASTIGTSGGAPQDF.

This clonotype was observed a handful of times. The chain is built from TRBV29-1 and TRBJ1-2; tentative D call: TRBD1 (6 bases). The CDR3 runs 15 residues. Germline loops: CDR1 SQVTM, CDR2 ANQGSEA. Trimming stripped 3 bases from V and 7 bases from J, with 21 bases between. CDR3 nucleotide sequence: TGCAGCGTTGAGCATGAGGACAGCCTGGATGGTGGCTACACCTTC. This codes for CSVEHEDSLDGGYTF.

This clonotype was counted between two and nine times. This sequence joins TRBV29-1 and TRBJ2-3; TRBD2 is a possible D gene (7 bases). Germline V gene data show CDR1 as SQVTM and CDR2 as ANQGSEA. Trimming took 4 bases from V and 4 from J, leaving 15 bases between them. The length of the CDR3 is 14 residues. Written as DNA, the CDR3 is TGCAGCGTTGGTCGGGGGGCGCCTCCAGATACGCAGTATTTT. It specifies CSVGRGAPPDTQYF.

This sequence joins TRBV29-1 and TRBJ2-2, with 8 positions matching TRBD1. V gave up 4 bases and J gave up 7 bases; unmatched junction bases: 2. The CDR3 has 12 residues. Germline values: CDR1 SQVTM, CDR2 ANQGSEA. CDR3 region: CSVGQGNGELFF. Written as DNA, the CDR3 is TGCAGCGTTGGACAGGGGAACGGGGAGCTGTTTTTT.

This clonotype was detected only a few times. The CDR3 coding sequence is TGTGCCAGCAGTTACGACAGGGTAAATGAGCAGTTCTTC. This translates into CASSYDRVNEQFF. V and J are TRBV6-5 and TRBJ2-1; TRBD1 agrees at 7 bases. The junction had 2 bases not matched to a gene; V was cut back by 2 bases and J by 7 bases. The CDR3 is 13 residues long. Germline CDR1 and CDR2: MNHEY and SVGAGI.